This TCR beta chain was recovered during a study of T cells in Graves' hyperthyroidism and ophthalmopathy. Regions amplified from RNA transcripts were the TCR beta CDR3 regions. First-round RT-PCR targeting the TCR CDR3 was performed with the HTBI primer set. TCRdb recomputed calls from the multiplex PCR reads with MiXCR, one row per CDR3 protein. The sample records around 620,000 distinct CDR3 sequences, 16% being singletons. With 5 bases removed from V and 5 bases from J, the gap between germline ends came to 13 bases. Germline assignment: CDR1 SGHRS and CDR2 YFSETQ. The CDR3 contains 14 residues. Graves' hyperthyroidism was deemed stable given no ophthalmopathy progression within 18 months. From approximately 9.5 ml of fresh peripheral blood, PBMCs were isolated.

This receptor was obtained from a woman in her 30s with Graves' hyperthyroidism. Source material: blood. The V gene is TRBV5-1, the J gene TRBJ2-2; a possible D gene is TRBD1 (5 bases). The CDR3 sequence: CASSSQGRTGELFF. In DNA form, the CDR3 reads TGCGCCAGCAGTTCTCAGGGTCGGACCGGGGAGCTGTTTTTT.